Each of the 2 T cell receptor beta chains below was sequenced from the same sample in a study of tumor-infiltrating lymphocytes in primary liver carcinoma. It was from roughly 20-30 mg of unsorted bulk tissue that RNA and DNA were co-extracted. A constant-region primer served to make TCR beta cDNA from approximately 490 ng total RNA. TCR beta libraries came from three nested multiplex PCR rounds using slightly modified ARM-PCR. PCR rounds one and two used TRBV1-TRBV30 forward primers with a C-beta reverse primer for around 9 cycles each. TCRdb used MiXCR to reprocess the multiplex PCR reads, holding one entry per CDR3 protein. Among about 30,000 distinct CDR3 sequences listed, approximately 76% were seen once. Sample: liver tumor tissue from sampling region 3. Documented subset: tumor region T3, left-lateral pole. These receptors were obtained from a woman aged 25 to 39 with primary liver carcinoma and hepatitis B virus infection.

The table lists this clonotype with a count of one. Compared with germline, one end of the junction differs, possibly owing to a read error. The V call is TRBV11-3, the J call TRBJ2-1; the D gene is possibly TRBD1 (5 bases). CDR3 size: 12 residues. The germline gives CDR1 SGHNT, CDR2 YENEEA. The CDR3 DNA follows: TGTACCAGCCCCCTAACAGGTTTCGAGCAGTTCTTC. Encoded protein: CTSPLTGFEQFF.

Regarding this clonotype: One end of the junction is discordant with germline, which a read error may explain. The genes are TRBV5-1 and TRBJ2-5, with 7 bases fitting TRBD1. The CDR3 has 15 residues. Germline V gives CDR1 SGHRS, CDR2 YFSETQ. The CDR3 region is CAISPDRVGQETQYF. DNA for the CDR3: TGCGCCATCAGCCCTGACAGGGTGGGACAAGAGACCCAGTACTTC.